This entry lists 24 T cell receptor beta chains sequenced from one sample in a study of cytomegalovirus exposure and HLA in healthy donors. PCR amplification relied on 60 Vbeta primers (plus 13 Jbeta primers). The table came from immunoSEQ multiplex PCR; TCRdb's copy has only in-frame clones and leaves some out. The table shows about 160,000 clones, with approximately 80% occurring only once. The sample was PBMCs. Receptors originate from a man aged 45 to 65 in good health and CMV-seropositive.

This chain's CDR3 is CASSILGEVSTEAFF. CDR3 DNA sequence: TGTGCCAGTAGTATCTTAGGCGAGGTGAGCACTGAAGCTTTCTTT. V usage is TRBV19 and J usage is TRBJ1-1, with D unresolved. CDR3 length equals 15 residues. Germline CDR1 LNHDA, CDR2 SQIVND (reference sequence). Trimming shortened V by 3 bases and J by 4 bases, and 15 bases separated the two germline ends.

V and J are TRBV5-1 and TRBJ1-1, with TRBD1 matching 12 bases. In germline, CDR1 is SGHRS, CDR2 YFSETQ. The junction had 16 bases not matched to a gene; V was cut back by 4 bases and J by 3 bases. The CDR3 contains 19 residues. DNA for the CDR3: TGCGCCAGCAGCGTTCCCGGGACAGGGGGCTCTAGGAGCTACACTGAAGCTTTCTTT. Encoded protein: CASSVPGTGGSRSYTEAFF.

A word on this clone: In the same sample, other DNA sequences code for this CDR3. The chain couples TRBV4-2 to TRBJ1-5; TRBD1 aligns across 8 bases. From germline, CDR1 is LGHNA and CDR2 YNFKEQ. The CDR3 length is 14 residues. J was trimmed by 6 bases and V by 8 bases; bases with no gene match: 9. The CDR3 region is CASGAGGGGQPQHF. DNA of the CDR3: TGTGCCAGCGGCGCAGGGGGCGGGGGTCAGCCCCAGCATTTT.

J is TRBJ2-1 and V is TRBV7-6, with 10 bases that match TRBD1. The CDR3 runs to 16 residues. Germline lookup yields CDR1 SGHVS and CDR2 FNYEAQ. J lost 9 bases, V lost 4 bases, and 12 bases had no gene match. CDR3 coding DNA: TGTGCCAGCAGCTGGGGGGACAGGGGCGGCAGGATTGAGCAGTTCTTC. Its translation: CASSWGDRGGRIEQFF.

As DNA, the CDR3 is TGTGCCAGCAGCTTAGAACTAGGGAGACCGAACACTGAAGCTTTCTTT. The encoded protein is CASSLELGRPNTEAFF. The chain links TRBV7-2 to TRBJ1-1, with D unresolved. The CDR3 covers 16 residues. Germline V gene sequence: CDR1 SGHTA, CDR2 FQGNSA. V lost 1 base to trimming and J lost 1 base, with 13 bases between them.

The genes are TRBV6-5 and TRBJ1-6, with D perhaps TRBD1 (5 bases). Looked up from germline, CDR1 is MNHEY and CDR2 is SVGAGI. V was cut by 7 bases and J by 7 bases, with 17 bases left in between. This CDR3 has 15 amino acids. CDR3 residues: CASTSPGPPNSPLHF. For the CDR3, the DNA is TGTGCCAGCACCTCCCCAGGGCCCCCAAATTCACCCCTCCACTTT.

J is TRBJ1-2 and V is TRBV10-2, with D hard to call. CDR3 length: 14 residues. CDR1 is WSHSY, CDR2 SAAADI, per germline. Trimming left V 3 bases short and J 6 bases short, with 14 bases between. CDR3 nucleotides: TGCGCCAGCAGTGAAGTTCGAGGGAGCCATGGCTACACCTTC. It codes for CASSEVRGSHGYTF.

This chain joins TRBV18 and TRBJ1-5, with 8 bases that match TRBD1. Germline assignment: CDR1 KGHSH and CDR2 LQKENI. The CDR3 length is 15 residues. J gave up 3 bases and V 3 bases, and 4 bases lay outside the gene matches. The CDR3 DNA sequence: TGTGCCAGCTCACCTGGGACAGGAAACAATCAGCCCCAGCATTTT. This sequence encodes CASSPGTGNNQPQHF. Full variable domain (outside the CDR3, taken from reference TRBV18 and TRBJ1-5): NAGVMQNPRHLVRRRGQEARLRCSPMKGHSHVYWYRQLPEEGLKFMVYLQKENIIDESGMPKERFSAEFPKEGPSILRIQQVVRGDSAAYFCASSPGTGNNQPQHFGDGTRLSIL.

The chain carries TRBV4-1 and TRBJ2-1; no clear D gene. Trimming left V 6 bases short and J 0 bases short, with 12 bases between. Germline V gene data show CDR1 as MGHRA and CDR2 as YSYEKL. The CDR3 covers 15 residues. The CDR3 DNA is TGCGCCAGCAGATCGACTTCGAGCTCCTACAATGAGCAGTTCTTC. Protein product: CASRSTSSSYNEQFF.

The chain combines TRBV28 with TRBJ1-5; perhaps TRBD1 as D (6 bases). Germline CDR1 reads MDHEN; CDR2 reads SYDVKM. There are 18 residues in the CDR3. V was trimmed by 5 bases and J by 2 bases, leaving 22 bases between them. DNA for the CDR3: TGTGCCAGCAGTGCGACAGGTTGGGAGATCGGGGGCAATCAGCCCCAGCATTTT. Amino acids: CASSATGWEIGGNQPQHF.

The V gene is TRBV7-9, the J gene TRBJ2-1, with TRBD1 as a possible D gene (6 bases). The germline V and J ends were trimmed by 3 bases and 0 bases, with 9 bases remaining between them. Germline CDR1 SEHNR, CDR2 FQNEAQ (reference sequence). This CDR3 spans 15 amino acids. CDR3 bases: TGTGCCAGCAGCTTGGACAGTAGCTCCTACAATGAGCAGTTCTTC. Protein product: CASSLDSSSYNEQFF.

This clone was observed a few times. The chain links TRBV11-2 to TRBJ2-7, with 9 bases lining up with TRBD1. Germline-derived CDR1 and CDR2 are SGHAT and FQNNGV. V trimming: 0 bases; J trimming: 2 bases; junction bases outside the gene matches: 8. This CDR3 contains 17 residues. CDR3 region: CASSLDAGTGQTYEQYV. The CDR3 region has the DNA TGTGCCAGCAGCTTAGACGCCGGGACAGGGCAGACCTACGAGCAGTACGTC.

V usage is TRBV5-1 and J usage is TRBJ1-1; D not certain. The CDR3 is 13 amino acids. V was pared by 0 bases and J by 10 bases, with 13 bases between. In germline, CDR1 is SGHRS, CDR2 YFSETQ. DNA of the CDR3: TGCGCCAGCAGCTTGGCAGGCAGCAGCTCAGCTTTCTTT. Translating it yields CASSLAGSSSAFF.

The rearrangement joins TRBV18 to TRBJ1-2, with 7 bases identical to TRBD1. The germline V gene encodes CDR1 KGHSH and CDR2 LQKENI. Losses at the gene ends were 1 base for V and 3 bases for J; bases not matched to a gene: 17. The CDR3 is 19 amino acids. Here the CDR3 DNA reads TGTGCCAGCTCACCACTCGGACAGGTTAATAAGAAGGCGGACTATGGCTACACCTTC. As protein: CASSPLGQVNKKADYGYTF.

In its sample, this clone was seen once. The gene calls are TRBV6-4 and TRBJ1-5, with 9 bases lining up with TRBD1. Germline CDR1 is MRHNA and CDR2 is SNTAGT. The CDR3 loop spans 20 amino acids. The V and J ends lost 2 bases and 0 bases, in that order; junction bases with no gene match: 14. This CDR3 is CASSDTRRDRAIYSNQPQHF. DNA of the CDR3: TGTGCCAGCAGTGACACGAGGAGGGACAGGGCGATATATAGCAATCAGCCCCAGCATTTT.

The chain carries TRBV5-4 and TRBJ1-1, with 8 positions matching TRBD1. V shed 4 bases, J shed 0 bases, and the junction held 8 bases outside the gene matches. The CDR3 has 16 residues. Germline-derived CDR1 and CDR2 are SGHNT and YYREEE (reference sequence). The chain's CDR3 is CASSPRAGGLNTEAFF. The CDR3 nucleotides read TGTGCCAGCAGCCCGAGGGCAGGGGGCTTGAACACTGAAGCTTTCTTT.

V is TRBV6-8 and J is TRBJ1-2, with 9 bases that match TRBD1. V dropped 6 bases and J dropped 4; count of bases not matched to a gene: 24. Germline loops: CDR1 MNHGY, CDR2 SAAAGT. The CDR3 has 20 amino acids. Here the CDR3 reads CASRPGQGEATGRLPYGYTF. The CDR3 region has the DNA TGTGCCAGCAGACCGGGACAGGGCGAAGCAACCGGCCGCCTCCCCTATGGCTACACCTTC.

V and J are TRBV19 and TRBJ1-4; D is ambiguous. The V gene lost 6 bases and the J gene lost 6 bases, with 23 bases spanning the gap. CDR1 is LNHDA and CDR2 is SQIVND in the germline V gene (reference sequence). The CDR3 has 17 amino acids. The CDR3 DNA is TGTGCCAGTAGCTCCCCGCGTAATCTATTTGGTGATGAAAAACTGTTTTTT. It specifies CASSSPRNLFGDEKLFF.

V usage is TRBV7-9 and J usage is TRBJ2-2; 10 nucleotides align to TRBD2. CDR3 size: 19 residues. Trimming cost V 5 bases and J 4 bases; bases outside gene matches: 16. The germline gives CDR1 SEHNR, CDR2 FQNEAQ (reference sequence). The CDR3 DNA reads TGTGCCAGCAGCCTCCGTGGAGCTAGCGGGAGCGTAAGCACCGGGGAGCTGTTTTTT. Protein sequence: CASSLRGASGSVSTGELFF.

By proportion, this clone is medium-sized. This rearrangement joins TRBV4-1 to TRBJ1-6, with a possible D match to TRBD1 (6 bases). Germline CDR1 and CDR2: MGHRA and YSYEKL. This CDR3 comprises 14 residues. V was clipped by 4 bases and J by 4 bases, with 8 bases between them. The CDR3 nucleotides read TGCGCCAGCAGCCCCGGACAGTATAATTCACCCCTCCACTTT. This translates into CASSPGQYNSPLHF.

The gene calls are TRBV29-1 and TRBJ2-4; 14 nucleotides line up with TRBD2. V lost 6 bases and J lost 7; bases outside the gene matches: 5. The CDR3 contains 14 residues. Germline-derived CDR1 and CDR2 are SQVTM and ANQGSEA. In DNA form, the CDR3 reads TGCAGCGTGAAGACTAGCGGGAGGGGTAACATTCAGTACTTC. Encoded protein: CSVKTSGRGNIQYF. The full variable domain, with the rest looked up from reference TRBV29-1 and TRBJ2-4, is SAVISQKPSRDICQRGTSLTIQCQVDSQVTMMFWYRQQPGQSLTLIATANQGSEATYESGFVIDKFPISRPNLTFSTLTVSNMSPEDSSIYLCSVKTSGRGNIQYFGAGTRLSVL.

The chain joins TRBV28 to TRBJ2-1; 7 nucleotides match TRBD1. The CDR3 spans 15 residues. CDR1 is MDHEN, CDR2 SYDVKM, per germline. The V segment lost 8 bases and the J segment 0 bases; nucleotides outside the gene matches: 7. CDR3: CASVGGQVSYNEQFF. CDR3 nucleotides: TGTGCCAGCGTAGGCGGACAGGTCTCCTACAATGAGCAGTTCTTC.

The chain employs TRBV6-5 and TRBJ2-5, with D maybe TRBD2 (6 bases). The V end lost 7 bases, the J end lost 5 bases, and 14 bases lay between the germline ends. CDR1 is MNHEY and CDR2 is SVGAGI in the germline V gene. The CDR3 is 13 residues long. The CDR3 coding sequence is TGTGCCAGCACCCGAGGGCGGGGCGAGACCCAGTACTTC. Translated: CASTRGRGETQYF.

This chain uses TRBV15 with TRBJ1-1; TRBD1 is a possible D gene (5 bases). The CDR3 length is 14 residues. The V gene's germline CDR1 is LNHNV and CDR2 YYDKDF (reference sequence). Trimming pared 1 base from V and 6 bases from J, leaving 12 bases between. The CDR3 DNA reads TGTGCCACCAGCAGAGTGGGGGGGTTGGCTGAAGCTTTCTTT. Its protein is CATSRVGGLAEAFF.